These 8 T cell receptor beta chains were all obtained from the same sample, sequenced in a study of T cells in localized non-small cell lung cancer. The protocol was immunoSEQ multiplex PCR, while the TCRdb copy is restricted to in-frame clones and leaves out a portion. The top ten clones hold 19% of a sample with around 79,000 clones, around 80% of them seen once. This specimen was PBMCs, taken before any cancer treatment. All receptors come from a man aged 35 to 69 with stage II squamous cell lung carcinoma.

The chain joins TRBV6-1 to TRBJ1-5; no definite D call. Germline V lookup: CDR1 MNHNS, CDR2 SASEGT. V shed 7 bases and J shed 0 bases, with 10 bases lying between them. The CDR3 length is 14 residues. The CDR3: CASNGWNSNQPQHF. The CDR3, as DNA: TGTGCCAGCAACGGGTGGAATAGCAATCAGCCCCAGCATTTT.

V usage is TRBV7-2 and J usage is TRBJ2-5; perhaps D is TRBD1 or TRBD2 (6 bases each). CDR3 size: 14 residues. Germline V gene sequence: CDR1 SGHTA, CDR2 FQGNSA. V shed 1 base and J shed 5 bases, with 11 bases lying between them. As DNA, the CDR3 is TGTGCCAGCAGCTTAGGGGGGGCACGTGAGACCCAGTACTTC. This codes for CASSLGGARETQYF.

The rearrangement uses TRBV5-6 and TRBJ1-6, with D tentatively TRBD1 (6 bases). Germline V gene data show CDR1 as SGHDT and CDR2 as YYEEEE. Deletions cut 5 bases from V and 6 bases from J, with 15 bases between. The CDR3 covers 15 residues. CDR3 in amino acids: CASRPDRRRNSPLHF. The CDR3 nucleotides read TGTGCCAGCAGACCCGACAGGCGACGTAATTCACCCCTCCACTTT.

V and J are TRBV21-1 and TRBJ2-1; no DNA check was done on the table's D call, TRBD2. TRBV21-1 is tagged as a pseudogene. The CDR3 is made up of 16 amino acids. CDR3 coding DNA: TGTGCCAGCAGCAAAGTGAGGGCTAGCGGGAGCCATGAGCAGTTCTTC. Residues: CASSKVRASGSHEQFF.

The rearrangement links TRBV4-1 to TRBJ1-1; the D gene is possibly TRBD1 (6 bases). Germline assignment: CDR1 MGHRA and CDR2 YSYEKL. V gave up 3 bases and J gave up 4 bases, with 24 bases separating them. The length of the CDR3 is 18 residues. The CDR3 nucleotides read TGCGCCAGCAGCCATTTTAATTCGGGCCCCCCCAGGGGCACTGAAGCTTTCTTT. Translating it yields CASSHFNSGPPRGTEAFF.

This chain links TRBV5-1 with TRBJ2-1; no clear D. The CDR3 length is 12 residues. V lost 0 bases and J 9 bases, leaving 7 bases between the germline ends. Germline CDR1 is SGHRS and CDR2 is YFSETQ. The CDR3 sequence is CASSLGWTEQFF. The DNA for the CDR3 is TGCGCCAGCAGCTTGGGTTGGACTGAGCAGTTCTTC.

The chain joins TRBV9 to TRBJ2-2, with 8 bases aligning to TRBD2. This CDR3 comprises 17 residues. The germline V gene has CDR1 SGDLS and CDR2 YYNGEE. V trimming: 2 bases; J trimming: 3 bases; junction bases outside the gene matches: 9. The CDR3 is CASSVPAGVGDTGELFF. The CDR3 DNA sequence: TGTGCCAGCAGCGTCCCAGCGGGAGTGGGAGACACCGGGGAGCTGTTTTTT.

The V call is TRBV7-3, the J call TRBJ2-2; 11 nucleotides match TRBD2. J was trimmed by 4 bases and V by 4 bases; bases with no gene match: 11. Germline loops: CDR1 SGHTA, CDR2 FQGTGA. The CDR3 runs to 18 residues. The CDR3: CASSSRVAGGRSTGELFF. The CDR3 bases are TGTGCCAGCAGCTCCAGGGTAGCGGGGGGGCGGAGCACCGGGGAGCTGTTTTTT.